Listed here are 9 T cell receptor beta chains from one sample, sequenced in a study of OX40 agonist ivuxolimab in advanced cancers. Some clones are missing from TCRdb's copy, which holds only in-frame ones; the method was immunoSEQ multiplex PCR. In the table there are 60,000 to 80,000 clones, 81% of which are singletons. The material sequenced was CD4+ or CD8+ T cells sorted from blood, taken in a trial of the OX40 agonist ivuxolimab. These TCRs come from an adult with an advanced solid tumor such as melanoma, head and neck, liver or kidney cancer.

The chain uses TRBV19 and TRBJ1-2, with D hard to call. Germline-derived CDR1 and CDR2 are LNHDA and SQIVND (reference sequence). The CDR3 consists of 11 residues. The V and J ends lost 1 base and 7 bases respectively, with 4 bases between them. CDR3 in amino acids: CASSIGPGYTF. The CDR3 region has the DNA TGTGCCAGTAGTATAGGGCCTGGCTACACCTTC.

J is TRBJ1-4 and V is TRBV19, with 7 bases lining up with TRBD1. Germline V gene data show CDR1 as LNHDA and CDR2 as SQIVND (reference sequence). V was clipped by 11 bases and J by 8 bases; unmatched bases: 20. This CDR3 spans 16 amino acids. The CDR3 reads CAVSPKPGGLSEKLFF. In DNA form, the CDR3 reads TGTGCCGTCTCGCCCAAACCAGGGGGTCTCAGCGAAAAACTGTTTTTT.

The gene calls are TRBV11-2 and TRBJ2-1, with a possible D match to TRBD2 (6 bases). The CDR3 sequence is 16 residues long. Trimming stripped 5 bases from V and 5 bases from J, with 19 bases between. The germline gives CDR1 SGHAT, CDR2 FQNNGV. CDR3 DNA sequence: TGTGCCAGCAGCCCGGATGGCGGGACGGATAACAATGAGCAGTTCTTC. Protein product: CASSPDGGTDNNEQFF.

The J gene is TRBJ2-3, the V gene TRBV4-3; D is possibly TRBD1 (5 bases). Trimming pared 0 bases from V and 0 bases from J, leaving 10 bases between. Germline V lookup: CDR1 LGHNA, CDR2 YSLEER. This CDR3 region has 16 residues. The CDR3 coding sequence is TGCGCCAGCAGCCAAGACTTGGCAGGGAGCACAGATACGCAGTATTTT. Its translation: CASSQDLAGSTDTQYF.

As regards this clone: Other DNA sequences of this sample code for an identical CDR3. This rearrangement joins TRBV6-5 to TRBJ1-2, with D possibly matching TRBD1 (5 bases). Germline V gene data show CDR1 as MNHEY and CDR2 as SVGAGI. The V gene lost 0 bases and the J gene lost 7 bases, with 15 bases spanning the gap. The CDR3 has 15 residues. The CDR3 here is CASSYSNRKGGGYTF. The CDR3 nucleotides read TGTGCCAGCAGTTACTCGAACAGGAAAGGTGGTGGCTACACCTTC.

V gene TRBV10-3 combines with J gene TRBJ2-5; D possibly corresponds to TRBD2 (5 bases). V lost 7 bases and J lost 0, with 9 bases in between. The CDR3 extends over 13 amino acids. The germline CDR1 and CDR2 sequences are ENHRY and SYGVKD. The CDR3 sequence is CAITSGNQETQYF. CDR3 DNA: TGTGCCATCACGTCGGGGAACCAAGAGACCCAGTACTTC.

This chain joins TRBV6-1 and TRBJ1-4; D unresolved. The CDR3 has 14 amino acids. CDR1 is MNHNS and CDR2 is SASEGT in the germline V gene. Trimming removed 6 bases from V and 7 bases from J, with 15 bases in between. CDR3 DNA sequence: TGTGCCAGCAGCCGGAGCCTGGGCGGTGAAAAACTGTTTTTT. Translating it yields CASSRSLGGEKLFF.

The chain employs TRBV4-3 and TRBJ2-2, with no clear D. V gave up 0 bases and J gave up 0 bases, with 8 bases separating them. CDR1 and CDR2 (germline): LGHNA, YSLEER. The CDR3 consists of 16 residues. The CDR3 reads CASSQELPANTGELFF. CDR3 sequence (DNA): TGCGCCAGCAGCCAAGAACTCCCAGCGAACACCGGGGAGCTGTTTTTT.

The V gene is TRBV12-5, the J gene TRBJ2-5, with 11 bases fitting TRBD1. Germline CDR1 LGHNT, CDR2 FRNRAP. The V gene end was trimmed by 7 bases and the J gene end by 7 bases; junction bases not matched to a gene: 5. The CDR3 is 13 residues long. The CDR3: CASAPGQGVTQYF. In nucleotides, the CDR3 is TGTGCTAGTGCCCCGGGACAGGGGGTGACCCAGTACTTC.